The 22 T cell receptor beta chains reported below all come from one sample, sequenced in a study of T cells after yellow fever vaccination. MiXCR was run by TCRdb on the 5' RACE reads, yielding one entry per CDR3 protein. The repertoire has 300,000 or so distinct CDR3 sequences, under 15% of them found once; the top ten carry about 0.51%. The sample was CD4+ T cells sorted from PBMCs, taken 45 days after the yellow fever booster vaccination. These receptors were collected from a man aged 30-40 years who received the YFV17D yellow fever vaccine.

V gene TRBV5-1 combines with J gene TRBJ2-1; 9 positions agree with TRBD2. The CDR3 has 13 amino acids. Trimming removed 0 bases from V and 11 bases from J; junction bases left unmatched: 3. The germline V gene has CDR1 SGHRS and CDR2 YFSETQ. The chain's CDR3 is CASSLVAGEKQFF. The CDR3 DNA reads as TGCGCCAGCAGCTTGGTAGCGGGAGAGAAGCAGTTCTTC.

This clonotype turned up a few times. The rearrangement joins TRBV5-1 to TRBJ2-5, with D tentatively TRBD2 (5 bases). Trimming cost V 2 bases and J 5 bases, with 13 bases left between them. CDR1 is SGHRS, CDR2 YFSETQ, per germline. There are 14 residues in the CDR3. The chain's CDR3 is CASSLLLASETQYF. As DNA, the CDR3 is TGCGCCAGCAGCTTACTGCTAGCCAGTGAGACCCAGTACTTC.

The CDR3 here is CATSDPGTGTYEQYF. The DNA for the CDR3 is TGTGCCACCAGTGACCCCGGGACAGGTACCTACGAGCAGTACTTC. V gene TRBV24-1 combines with J gene TRBJ2-7; TRBD1 agrees at 8 bases. The CDR3 is 15 residues long. After removal of 4 bases from V and 2 bases from J, the junction contained 6 bases not matched to a gene. Germline CDR1 reads KGHDR; CDR2 reads SFDVKD.

The rearrangement joins TRBV20-1 to TRBJ2-7; TRBD2 matches at 8 bases. Per the germline V gene, CDR1 is DFQATT and CDR2 is SNEGSKA (reference sequence). V shed 0 bases and J 6 bases; nucleotides not matched to a gene: 10. CDR3 length: 15 amino acids. The CDR3, as DNA: TGCAGTGCTAGAGATCTGCAGCGGGAGTTGGGCGAGCAGTACTTC. Encoded protein: CSARDLQRELGEQYF.

This clonotype was found a few times. The genes are TRBV7-8 and TRBJ2-6; either TRBD1 or TRBD2 may supply D (6 bases each). The CDR3 is 19 amino acids. The V and J ends lost 1 base and 1 base respectively, with 17 bases between them. In germline, CDR1 is SGHVS, CDR2 FQNEAQ. The CDR3 region is CASSLVVGGSWSGANVLTF. Here the CDR3 DNA reads TGTGCCAGCAGCTTAGTAGTGGGGGGCAGTTGGTCTGGGGCCAACGTCCTGACTTTC. The full variable domain, with the rest looked up from reference TRBV7-8 and TRBJ2-6, is GAGVSQSPRYKVAKRGQDVALRCDPISGHVSLFWYQQALGQGPEFLTYFQNEAQLDKSGLPSDRFFAERPEGSVSTLKIQRTQQEDSAVYLCASSLVVGGSWSGANVLTFGAGSRLTVL.

The chain combines TRBV11-3 with TRBJ2-2; D perhaps matches TRBD1 (6 bases). The CDR3 contains 14 residues. V was pared by 8 bases and J by 1 base, with 11 bases between. Germline V lookup: CDR1 SGHNT, CDR2 YENEEA. CDR3 DNA sequence: TGTGCCAGCCGAGAGACAGGGAACACCGGGGAGCTGTTTTTT. Its protein product is CASRETGNTGELFF.

Concerning this clonotype itself: The junction departs from the called germline gene at one end, perhaps through a read error. This chain uses TRBV6-6 with TRBJ2-3; D possibly matches TRBD1 or TRBD2 (5 bases each). Germline V gives CDR1 MNHNY, CDR2 SVGAGI (reference sequence). This CDR3 is built from 13 residues. This CDR3 is CASSYSGEPSWGF. The CDR3 nucleotides read TGTGCCAGCAGTTACTCGGGGGAGCCGAGCTGGGGTTTT.

The genes are TRBV4-1 and TRBJ2-7; possibly TRBD1 for D (5 bases). V lost 4 bases and J lost 2, with 18 bases in between. CDR3 length: 16 residues. Germline V gives CDR1 MGHRA, CDR2 YSYEKL. In nucleotides, the CDR3 is TGCGCCAGCAGCCCCGGACCCCGGACACGAGCCTACGAGCAGTACTTC. Translating gives CASSPGPRTRAYEQYF.

A few counts support this clonotype. This chain links TRBV7-2 with TRBJ2-1, with 11 bases lining up with TRBD2. Trimming at V came to 6 bases and at J to 6 bases, leaving 7 bases not matched to a gene. CDR1 is SGHTA, CDR2 FQGNSA, per germline. The CDR3 extends over 15 amino acids. Here the CDR3 DNA reads TGTGCCAGCAGTTTCGCGACTAGCGGGACCAATGAGCAGTTCTTC. Translation gives CASSFATSGTNEQFF.

This clonotype turned up a few times. This chain joins TRBV5-1 and TRBJ2-5; perhaps TRBD2 as D (5 bases). Germline CDR1 SGHRS, CDR2 YFSETQ. This CDR3 region has 15 residues. V lost 0 bases and J 5 bases, leaving 14 bases between the germline ends. DNA for the CDR3: TGCGCCAGCAGCTTGGTAGCGAGCCCTGGGGAGACCCAGTACTTC. It specifies CASSLVASPGETQYF. The entire variable domain, with the rest obtained from reference TRBV5-1 and TRBJ2-5, is as follows: KAGVTQTPRYLIKTRGQQVTLSCSPISGHRSVSWYQQTPGQGLQFLFEYFSETQRNKGNFPGRFSGRQFSNSRSEMNVSTLELGDSALYLCASSLVASPGETQYFGPGTRLLVL.

This clonotype was observed a handful of times. The rearrangement uses TRBV20-1 and TRBJ2-7; 8 nucleotides match TRBD2. The J segment lost 2 bases and the V segment lost 6 bases, leaving 9 bases of the junction unmatched. The CDR3 has 14 residues. CDR1 DFQATT and CDR2 SNEGSKA come from the germline V gene (reference sequence). CDR3 DNA: TGCAGTGCAGCGAGGACTAGCAGAACCTACGAGCAGTACTTC. This gives the protein CSAARTSRTYEQYF.

This clonotype was found a few times. V and J are TRBV29-1 and TRBJ2-1, with 8 bases that match TRBD2. The CDR3 spans 15 residues. The V segment lost 3 bases and the J segment 2 bases; nucleotides outside the gene matches: 6. CDR1 and CDR2 (germline): SQVTM, ANQGSEA. The CDR3: CSVEGGTRAYNEQFF. The CDR3 nucleotides are TGCAGCGTTGAGGGGGGGACTAGAGCCTACAATGAGCAGTTCTTC.

This clonotype was counted only a few times. V is TRBV7-2 and J is TRBJ2-1; 9 positions agree with TRBD2. Germline loops: CDR1 SGHTA, CDR2 FQGNSA. The CDR3 spans 16 residues. V trimming: 5 bases; J trimming: 2 bases; junction bases outside the gene matches: 7. DNA for the CDR3: TGTGCCAGCAGCCGCGGGGGGGGTCCCGCCTACAATGAGCAGTTCTTC. Translating gives CASSRGGGPAYNEQFF.

In its sample, this clonotype was seen a few times. This chain joins TRBV20-1 and TRBJ2-7; D unresolved. Deletions cut 6 bases from V and 4 bases from J, with 19 bases between. There are 14 residues in the CDR3. CDR1 and CDR2 from the germline V gene are DFQATT and SNEGSKA (reference sequence). The DNA for the CDR3 is TGCAGTGCCCCCCGTCCCGACGGTGCTTACGAGCAGTACTTC. This gives the protein CSAPRPDGAYEQYF.

The genes are TRBV5-6 and TRBJ2-1, with D possibly matching TRBD1 (5 bases). V was clipped by 2 bases and J by 9 bases, with 9 bases between them. Germline V CDR1 and CDR2: SGHDT, YYEEEE. The CDR3 runs 12 residues. The CDR3 DNA reads as TGTGCCAGCAGCTTACAGGTGGGTGAGCAGTTCTTC. Protein sequence: CASSLQVGEQFF. Complete variable domain (other parts from reference TRBV5-6 and TRBJ2-1): DAGVTQSPTHLIKTRGQQVTLRCSPKSGHDTVSWYQQALGQGPQFIFQYYEEEERQRGNFPDRFSGHQFPNYSSELNVNALLLGDSALYLCASSLQVGEQFFGPGTRLTVL.

The V gene is TRBV30, the J gene TRBJ2-2; D unclear. V dropped 0 bases and J dropped 2 bases, with 7 bases sitting between them. The CDR3 extends over 14 amino acids. Germline CDR1 reads GTSNPN; CDR2 reads SVGIG (reference sequence). In DNA form, the CDR3 reads TGTGCCTGGAGTGTGAAACAAAACACCGGGGAGCTGTTTTTT. Its translation is CAWSVKQNTGELFF.

This clonotype occurred many times. The chain combines TRBV20-1 with TRBJ2-7, with D unresolved. The CDR3 is 13 residues long. Trimming stripped 6 bases from V and 2 bases from J, with 14 bases between. The germline gives CDR1 DFQATT, CDR2 SNEGSKA (reference sequence). CDR3 coding DNA: TGCAGTGCGTTGACACCGGCCCCCTACGAGCAGTACTTC. Translation: CSALTPAPYEQYF.

A note on this clonotype: A read error may explain this, as a much larger clone is one base away. J is TRBJ2-5 and V is TRBV5-6; D is perhaps TRBD1 (5 bases). There are 13 residues in the CDR3. The V gene's germline CDR1 is SGHDT and CDR2 YYEEEE. The CDR3 protein is CAISLWGEETQYF. The CDR3 nucleotides read TGTGCCATCAGCTTGTGGGGCGAAGAGACCCAGTACTTC.

This clonotype came up a few times. The rearrangement joins TRBV5-1 to TRBJ2-2; D unclear. Trimming left V 0 bases short and J 2 bases short, with 8 bases between. Germline values: CDR1 SGHRS, CDR2 YFSETQ. The CDR3 is 15 residues long. The CDR3 region has the DNA TGCGCCAGCAGCTTGGGGTCCTTAAACACCGGGGAGCTGTTTTTT. Protein product: CASSLGSLNTGELFF.

This clonotype was counted a few times. The genes are TRBV6-2 or TRBV6-3 and TRBJ2-2; maybe TRBD1 (6 bases). Trimming cost V 6 bases and J 6 bases, with 8 bases left between them. Germline loops: CDR1 MNHEY, CDR2 SVGEGT. CDR3 length: 12 residues. This CDR3 is CASRTGAGELFF. The CDR3 DNA is TGTGCCAGCAGGACAGGCGCCGGGGAGCTGTTTTTT.

The sample holds a few counts of this clonotype. This sequence joins TRBV4-2 and TRBJ2-7; TRBD2 matches at 10 bases. J gave up 2 bases and V 5 bases, and 3 bases lay outside the gene matches. Germline V gives CDR1 LGHNA, CDR2 YNFKEQ. This CDR3 has 14 residues. The CDR3 nucleotides are TGTGCCAGCAGCTCTAGCGGGGGAACCTACGAGCAGTACTTC. Translation: CASSSSGGTYEQYF.

The sample holds a few counts of this clonotype. The J gene is TRBJ1-1, the V gene TRBV12-3 or TRBV12-4, with TRBD1 matching over 8 bases. The CDR3 has 12 residues. The V segment lost 5 bases and the J segment 9 bases; nucleotides outside the gene matches: 5. CDR3 protein: CASSPRTGKAFF. Written as DNA, the CDR3 is TGTGCCAGCAGTCCACGGACAGGGAAAGCTTTCTTT.